One and the same sample provided the 10 T cell receptor beta chains below, sequenced in a study of T cells in Graves' hyperthyroidism and ophthalmopathy. TCR beta CDR3 sequences were amplified from RNA transcripts. During a first-round RT-PCR of the TCR CDR3, the HTBI primer set was used. TCRdb used MiXCR to reprocess the multiplex PCR reads, holding one entry per CDR3 protein. The sample shows approximately 640,000 distinct CDR3 sequences, approximately 42% of them seen only once. The source material was peripheral blood or thyroid tissue (not recorded which). These receptors came from an adult man with Graves' disease, either hyperthyroidism or ophthalmopathy (not recorded which).

At least ten counts were recorded for this clonotype. The J gene is TRBJ2-6, the V gene TRBV6-4; tentatively, D is TRBD1 (5 bases). With 3 bases removed from V and 2 bases from J, the gap between germline ends came to 5 bases. This CDR3 contains 14 residues. The germline gives CDR1 MRHNA, CDR2 SNTAGT. The CDR3 protein is CASSEQAGANVLTF. DNA for the CDR3: TGTGCCAGCAGTGAACAGGCTGGGGCCAACGTCCTGACTTTC.

This clonotype has ten or more counts. The junction differs from germline at one of its ends, possibly a read error. The V gene is TRBV5-1, the J gene TRBJ1-5; 7 nucleotides line up with TRBD1. This CDR3 has 15 amino acids. Germline V gene lookup returns CDR1 SGHRS and CDR2 YFSETQ. CDR3 region: CASSLEGAGNQPQHF. As DNA, the CDR3 is TGTGCCAGCAGCTTAGAGGGGGCCGGCAATCAGCCCCAGCATTTT.

This clonotype was found many times. The chain uses TRBV20-1 and TRBJ2-5; D is unclear. The V gene's germline CDR1 is DFQATT and CDR2 SNEGSKA (reference sequence). The V end was cut by 1 base, the J end by 0 bases, with 3 bases between. CDR3 length equals 12 residues. CDR3 nucleotides: TGCAGTGCTAGAGTAAACCAAGAGACCCAGTACTTC. Protein sequence: CSARVNQETQYF.

The chain has TRBV24-1 and TRBJ2-5; 9 bases agree with TRBD2. The end of the DNA is better explained by TRBJ2-1, so the J call may be wrong. CDR1 is KGHDR, CDR2 SFDVKD, per germline. The CDR3 is 16 amino acids. The CDR3 sequence: CATSEVAGDSYNEQFF. CDR3 bases: TGTGCCACCAGTGAGGTAGCGGGAGATTCCTACAATGAGCAGTTCTTC.

This clonotype was seen ten or more times. The J gene is TRBJ1-1, the V gene TRBV10-3; no reliable D call. The CDR3 is 13 residues long. The germline CDR1 and CDR2 sequences are ENHRY and SYGVKD. Trimming took off 11 bases at V and 4 bases at J, with 17 bases between the two ends. For the CDR3, the DNA is TGTGCCTACAGCCGAGAGACGGGCACTGAAGCTTTCTTT. Protein product: CAYSRETGTEAFF.

This clonotype was picked up a small number of times. The chain joins TRBV12-3 or TRBV12-4 to TRBJ1-1; D gene uncertain. Trimming shortened V by 3 bases and J by 3 bases, and 20 bases separated the two germline ends. The CDR3 length is 17 residues. The CDR3 coding sequence is TGTGCCAGCAGTTTGGGAAAACCAAGTTTGGGAGACACTGAAGCTTTCTTT. Translation gives CASSLGKPSLGDTEAFF.

The V and J genes are TRBV29-1 and TRBJ1-3, with 8 positions matching TRBD1. Germline CDR1 is SQVTM and CDR2 is ANQGSEA. J lost 2 bases, V lost 7 bases, and 4 bases had no gene match. The CDR3 spans 13 residues. The CDR3 spells CSARGQAGNTIYF. CDR3 DNA: TGCAGCGCCAGGGGGCAAGCTGGAAACACCATATATTTT.

This clonotype was detected ten times or more. The rearrangement uses TRBV29-1 and TRBJ1-2; a possible D gene is TRBD1 (5 bases). The CDR3 extends over 14 amino acids. Trimming shortened V by 3 bases and J by 0 bases, and 11 bases separated the two germline ends. Per germline, CDR1 SQVTM and CDR2 ANQGSEA. Here the CDR3 DNA reads TGCAGCGTTGACAGGGACTACCCTAACTATGGCTACACCTTC. This encodes CSVDRDYPNYGYTF.

J is TRBJ1-4 and V is TRBV15; 9 bases are shared with TRBD1. Germline CDR1 LNHNV, CDR2 YYDKDF (reference sequence). This CDR3 comprises 17 residues. V lost 3 bases, J lost 0 bases, and 5 bases stayed unmatched. CDR3 sequence: CATSRGQGSATNEKLFF. The CDR3 DNA reads TGTGCCACCAGCAGGGGACAGGGATCCGCAACTAATGAAAAACTGTTTTTT.

The chain recombines TRBV4-2 with TRBJ2-5; TRBD2 matches at 12 bases. The CDR3 has 17 residues. V gave up 2 bases and J gave up 2 bases; unmatched junction bases: 6. Germline CDR1 LGHNA, CDR2 YNFKEQ. The CDR3 loop is CASSQPGLAGIQETQYF. The CDR3 DNA is TGTGCCAGCAGCCAACCAGGACTAGCGGGGATACAAGAGACCCAGTACTTC.